This T cell receptor (beta chain) was obtained from a study of T cells in Graves' hyperthyroidism and ophthalmopathy. Study-wide findings and caveats: The model forecast ophthalmopathy, anticipating it by a median approximately 6.2 months before onset.

Ten or more counts support this clonotype. Antigen: not known. An absence of ophthalmopathy progression within 18 months meant stable Graves' hyperthyroidism. Clinical symptoms, serum thyroxine and TRAb, thyroid ultrasound and orbital computed tomography were used for the diagnoses. TCR beta CDR3 regions were amplified from RNA transcripts. Researchers ran a first-round RT-PCR on the TCR CDR3 using the HTBI primer set. TCRdb reanalysed the multiplex PCR reads using MiXCR and keeps one entry per CDR3 protein. The sample has under 800,000 distinct CDR3 sequences, 11% to 15% seen once. The source material was blood. The clonotype was recovered from a woman aged 18-29 years with Graves' hyperthyroidism.

CDR3 amino acids: CATSRDGLVGETQYF. The CDR3 region has the DNA TGTGCCACCAGCAGAGATGGGCTAGTCGGAGAGACCCAGTACTTC. V usage is TRBV15 and J usage is TRBJ2-5; no clear D. Germline CDR1 and CDR2: LNHNV and YYDKDF (reference sequence). V was shortened by 0 bases and J by 4 bases, with 12 bases between the two germline ends. The CDR3 loop spans 15 amino acids.